The 10 T cell receptor beta chains below come from one sample, sequenced in a study of human T cells and chemical hapten exposure (dated by TCRdb to the early 2020s). The library was made by RACE. The sequencer was a NextSeq 500. Through fastp at Q25 and MiXCR, TCRdb rebuilt clones from the public reads, retaining in-frame beta chains. When rows share a CDR3 protein, they turn into one entry using the most common DNA and genes. The table for this sample lists hundreds of thousands of distinct CDR3 sequences; about 6% of them were counted only once. The ten largest clones represent around 6.1% of the sample. Explained via the paper, the time point label denotes: patch test 2, 6 weeks after DPC sensitization. What the treatment or condition label conveys for this sample: therapeutic diphenylcyclopropenone sensitization with weekly scalp DPC. The material was whole blood, obtained in connection with sensitization to the hapten diphenylcyclopropenone (DPC). The receptors derive from a woman aged 18-35 years with alopecia areata. Some clones in this sample may be carry-over from other donors' samples.

This clonotype turned up a few times. The chain couples TRBV6-2 or TRBV6-3 to TRBJ2-1; 7 nucleotides align to TRBD2. Germline values: CDR1 MNHEY, CDR2 SVGEGT. Losses at the gene ends were 5 bases for V and 2 bases for J; bases not matched to a gene: 6. The CDR3 spans 15 residues. In DNA, the CDR3 is TGTGCCAGCAGTGATCAGGGAGGGGCCTACAATGAGCAGTTCTTC. Its protein product is CASSDQGGAYNEQFF.

V gene TRBV28 combines with J gene TRBJ2-3; D uncertain. This CDR3 has 15 residues. Germline assignment: CDR1 MDHEN and CDR2 SYDVKM. V was clipped by 3 bases and J by 2 bases, with 12 bases between them. The CDR3: CASSFGRRYTDTQYF. The DNA of the CDR3 is TGTGCCAGCAGTTTTGGCCGGCGGTACACAGATACGCAGTATTTT.

The genes are TRBV7-9 and TRBJ2-1; 14 positions match TRBD2. The CDR3 loop spans 16 amino acids. J lost 6 bases, V lost 5 bases, and 6 bases had no gene match. Germline V gene data show CDR1 as SEHNR and CDR2 as FQNEAQ (reference sequence). DNA of the CDR3: TGTGCCAGCAGCCCCGGAGGACTAGCGGGGGGCAATGAGCAGTTCTTC. This codes for CASSPGGLAGGNEQFF.

The table lists this clonotype with many counts. The chain is built from TRBV7-2 and TRBJ2-4; 11 bases fit TRBD1. The germline CDR1 and CDR2 sequences are SGHTA and FQGNSA. CDR3 size: 18 residues. V trimming: 5 bases; J trimming: 0 bases; junction bases outside the gene matches: 9. CDR3 DNA: TGTGCCAGCAGCGGACAGGGGGCTGTGGCTTTAGCCAAAAACATTCAGTACTTC. Residues: CASSGQGAVALAKNIQYF.

This clonotype occurred many times. This chain uses TRBV28 with TRBJ1-5; 7 nucleotides agree with TRBD1. Losses at the gene ends were 5 bases for V and 6 bases for J; bases not matched to a gene: 7. Germline V CDR1 and CDR2: MDHEN, SYDVKM. The CDR3 spans 14 residues. The chain's CDR3 is CASSQRTGTQPQHF. DNA for the CDR3: TGTGCCAGCAGTCAACGGACAGGTACTCAGCCCCAGCATTTT.

This clonotype came up many times. The rearrangement uses TRBV20-1 and TRBJ2-3, with D unclear. Germline lookup yields CDR1 DFQATT and CDR2 SNEGSKA (reference sequence). Trimming shortened V by 5 bases and J by 4 bases, and 13 bases separated the two germline ends. CDR3 length equals 13 residues. CDR3 sequence (DNA): TGCAGTGCTCGGGCTCCTGGGGCAGATACGCAGTATTTT. Its protein is CSARAPGADTQYF.

The chain is built from TRBV19 and TRBJ2-1; TRBD2 agrees at 7 bases. The CDR3 loop spans 16 amino acids. Trimming cost V 3 bases and J 0 bases; bases outside gene matches: 5. Germline loops: CDR1 LNHDA, CDR2 SQIVND (reference sequence). The CDR3 DNA is TGTGCCAGTAGTATTCGGGGGGATGCCTCCTACAATGAGCAGTTCTTC. The encoded protein is CASSIRGDASYNEQFF.

This clonotype was counted a few times. V is TRBV5-1 and J is TRBJ2-3; D may be TRBD1 or TRBD2 (5 bases each). Trimming took 0 bases from V and 8 from J, leaving 13 bases between them. Looked up from germline, CDR1 is SGHRS and CDR2 is YFSETQ. The CDR3 totals 14 residues. The CDR3 spells CASSLGPRETTQYF. The CDR3 DNA sequence: TGCGCCAGCAGCTTGGGCCCCAGGGAGACTACGCAGTATTTT.

This sequence joins TRBV4-2 and TRBJ2-5; D is unclear. Germline CDR1 LGHNA, CDR2 YNFKEQ. The germline V and J ends were trimmed by 1 base and 1 base, with 10 bases remaining between them. The length of the CDR3 is 15 residues. CDR3: CASSQVNSPQETQYF. CDR3 DNA sequence: TGTGCCAGCAGCCAAGTGAACAGCCCCCAAGAGACCCAGTACTTC.

At least ten counts were recorded for this clonotype. The chain uses TRBV7-2 and TRBJ1-2, with TRBD1 identical over 7 bases. The CDR3 spans 13 residues. V lost 4 bases, J lost 8 bases, and 7 bases stayed unmatched. Germline values: CDR1 SGHTA, CDR2 FQGNSA. The CDR3 DNA reads as TGTGCCAGCAGCTATTATAGACAGGGCGGCTACACCTTC. Amino acid sequence: CASSYYRQGGYTF.